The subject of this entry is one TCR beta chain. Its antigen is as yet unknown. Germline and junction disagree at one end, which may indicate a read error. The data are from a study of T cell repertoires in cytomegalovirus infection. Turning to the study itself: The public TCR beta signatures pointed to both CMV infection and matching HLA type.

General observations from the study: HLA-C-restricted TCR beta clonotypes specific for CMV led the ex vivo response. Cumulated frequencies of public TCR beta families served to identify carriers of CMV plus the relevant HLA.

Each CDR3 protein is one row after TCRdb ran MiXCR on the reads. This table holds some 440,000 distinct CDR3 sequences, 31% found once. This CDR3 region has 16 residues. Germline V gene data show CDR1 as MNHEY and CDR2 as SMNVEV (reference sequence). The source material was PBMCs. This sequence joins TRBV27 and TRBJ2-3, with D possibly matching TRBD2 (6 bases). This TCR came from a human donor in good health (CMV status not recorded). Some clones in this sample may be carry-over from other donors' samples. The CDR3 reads CASSFIRASVTVTQYF. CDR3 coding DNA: TGTGCCAGCAGTTTTATCCGGGCTAGCGTCACAGTTACGCAGTATTTT.